These 19 T cell receptor beta chains were sequenced from one sample in a study of identical twins. One entry per CDR3 protein results from TCRdb running MiXCR on the 5' RACE reads. Here the sample spans about 220,000 distinct CDR3 sequences, around 7.6% being singletons. These data are also associated with another study on yellow fever vaccine responses in identical twins.

Sequencing input: CD8+ T cells sorted from blood. The receptors stem from a woman between 18 and 30 years old in good health.

This clonotype has at least ten counts. The CDR3, as DNA: TGTGCCAGCAGCCCCGCACTCCCCACAGGAGCCTATGGCTACACCTTC. Translated, it gives CASSPALPTGAYGYTF. The V gene is TRBV9, the J gene TRBJ1-2; D is possibly TRBD1 (5 bases). Trimming removed 4 bases at V and 4 bases at J, with 20 bases between. CDR1 and CDR2 from the germline V gene are SGDLS and YYNGEE. This CDR3 comprises 16 residues. Full variable domain (missing parts from reference TRBV9 and TRBJ1-2): DSGVTQTPKHLITATGQRVTLRCSPRSGDLSVYWYQQSLDQGLQFLIQYYNGEERAKGNILERFSAQQFPDLHSELNLSSLELGDSALYFCASSPALPTGAYGYTFGSGTRLTVV.

This clonotype has ten or more counts. This chain joins TRBV24-1 and TRBJ2-1; 11 bases are a match to TRBD1. Trimming cost V 9 bases and J 4 bases; bases outside gene matches: 4. The length of the CDR3 is 14 residues. The germline V gene has CDR1 KGHDR and CDR2 SFDVKD. CDR3 loop: CATAGTGGYNEQFF. The CDR3 DNA follows: TGTGCCACCGCCGGGACAGGGGGATACAATGAGCAGTTCTTC.

The V gene is TRBV20-1, the J gene TRBJ2-7, with D perhaps given as TRBD1 or TRBD2 (5 bases each). Germline V CDR1 and CDR2: DFQATT, SNEGSKA (reference sequence). CDR3 length: 15 amino acids. V was cut by 0 bases and J by 3 bases, with 15 bases left in between. The CDR3 bases are TGCAGTGCTAGAGATCGGGGCGCGGGCTACTACGAGCAGTACGTC. Protein sequence: CSARDRGAGYYEQYV.

This clonotype occurred a few times. The rearrangement links TRBV7-9 to TRBJ2-5; D unresolved. V lost 4 bases and J 3 bases, leaving 9 bases between the germline ends. The CDR3 loop spans 13 amino acids. Germline values: CDR1 SEHNR, CDR2 FQNEAQ (reference sequence). Here the CDR3 DNA reads TGTGCCAGCAGCTCCAGCAATAAAGAGACCCAGTACTTC. This encodes CASSSSNKETQYF. Combining the CDR3 with reference TRBV7-9 and TRBJ2-5 gives the whole variable domain DTGVSQNPRHKITKRGQNVTFRCDPISEHNRLYWYRQTLGQGPEFLTYFQNEAQLEKSRLLSDRFSAERPKGSFSTLEIQRTEQGDSAMYLCASSSSNKETQYFGPGTRLLVL.

In this sample, this clonotype turned up a few times. The chain couples TRBV5-1 to TRBJ1-5; D is ambiguous. V lost 6 bases, J lost 7 bases, and 14 bases lay in between. CDR3 length: 13 amino acids. Germline V gene lookup returns CDR1 SGHRS and CDR2 YFSETQ. The CDR3 sequence is CASTLPRAQPQHF. In nucleotides, the CDR3 is TGCGCCAGCACCCTTCCTAGGGCCCAGCCCCAGCATTTT.

There are many counts of this clonotype. This chain links TRBV10-3 with TRBJ1-1; no clear D gene. Per the germline V gene, CDR1 is ENHRY and CDR2 is SYGVKD. There are 11 residues in the CDR3. Trimming removed 11 bases at V and 5 bases at J, with 12 bases between. The CDR3 DNA reads TGTGCCTTCTGGTCGGGTACTGAAGCTTTCTTT. Amino acids: CAFWSGTEAFF.

This clonotype was seen many times. The V gene is TRBV29-1, the J gene TRBJ1-2; perhaps TRBD1 as D (5 bases). The ends were cut back, 7 bases at V and 0 bases at J, with 18 bases in the middle. This CDR3 is 15 amino acids long. The V gene's germline CDR1 is SQVTM and CDR2 ANQGSEA. The CDR3 loop is CSAYGTGEANYGYTF. The CDR3 DNA reads TGCAGCGCCTACGGGACGGGGGAAGCTAACTATGGCTACACCTTC. Filled out from reference TRBV29-1 and TRBJ1-2, the complete variable domain reads SAVISQKPSRDICQRGTSLTIQCQVDSQVTMMFWYRQQPGQSLTLIATANQGSEATYESGFVIDKFPISRPNLTFSTLTVSNMSPEDSSIYLCSAYGTGEANYGYTFGSGTRLTVV.

This clonotype was recorded at least ten times. The rearrangement joins TRBV11-1 to TRBJ2-1; D might be TRBD1 (6 bases). The CDR3 runs to 17 residues. CDR1 and CDR2 from the germline V gene are SGHAT and FQDESV (reference sequence). The germline V and J ends were trimmed by 5 bases and 7 bases, with 24 bases remaining between them. The CDR3 DNA follows: TGTGCCAGCAGCCCCTCCCTCGGTGGGGGCGGTAATAATGAGCAGTTCTTC. Its translation is CASSPSLGGGGNNEQFF.

This clonotype has more than one count but fewer than ten. This chain joins TRBV6-5 and TRBJ2-2; 8 bases fit TRBD2. The CDR3 runs 15 residues. The germline CDR1 and CDR2 sequences are MNHEY and SVGAGI. V shed 2 bases, J shed 1 base, and the junction held 0 bases outside the gene matches. CDR3 nucleotide sequence: TGTGCCAGCAGTTACGCGGGAGGGAACACCGGGGAGCTGTTTTTT. Its protein is CASSYAGGNTGELFF.

The V call is TRBV28, the J call TRBJ2-1, with D possibly matching TRBD1 (6 bases). Germline V gene lookup returns CDR1 MDHEN and CDR2 SYDVKM. The germline V and J ends were trimmed by 10 bases and 1 base, with 17 bases remaining between them. The CDR3 runs 15 residues. The CDR3 loop is CATGIEGDSYNEQFF. The CDR3 DNA sequence: TGTGCCACCGGAATTGAGGGGGATTCCTACAATGAGCAGTTCTTC.

This clonotype occurred many times. This chain links TRBV5-1 with TRBJ2-3; no definite D call. CDR3 size: 13 residues. CDR1 is SGHRS, CDR2 YFSETQ, per germline. The ends were cut back, 1 base at V and 1 base at J, with 4 bases in the middle. The CDR3 DNA is TGCGCCAGCAGCTTGACCCGCACAGATACGCAGTATTTT. Protein sequence: CASSLTRTDTQYF.

This clonotype has a handful of counts. The V call is TRBV7-9, the J call TRBJ2-1; D is possibly TRBD2 (5 bases). Germline V gene lookup returns CDR1 SEHNR and CDR2 FQNEAQ (reference sequence). Deletions cut 4 bases from V and 6 bases from J, with 19 bases between. The CDR3 totals 16 residues. CDR3 residues: CASSSHWGRDGNEQFF. The CDR3 DNA reads TGTGCCAGCAGCTCCCACTGGGGTCGGGATGGCAATGAGCAGTTCTTC.

The rearrangement links TRBV15 to TRBJ2-1; TRBD2 agrees at 12 bases. The CDR3 has 16 amino acids. V was clipped by 6 bases and J by 4 bases; unmatched bases: 7. In germline, CDR1 is LNHNV, CDR2 YYDKDF (reference sequence). The CDR3 DNA follows: TGTGCCACCAGAAACCCTAGCGGGAGGGATTACAATGAGCAGTTCTTC. Translating it yields CATRNPSGRDYNEQFF.

This clonotype was seen a handful of times. V and J are TRBV20-1 and TRBJ2-5, with 9 bases identical to TRBD2. CDR1 and CDR2 (germline): DFQATT, SNEGSKA (reference sequence). The trim removed 3 bases at V and 3 bases at J, leaving 5 bases unmatched. The CDR3 has 14 amino acids. In DNA form, the CDR3 reads TGCAGTGCTAGCGGGTTAGCGGGGGAAGAGACCCAGTACTTC. This translates into CSASGLAGEETQYF.

This clonotype turned up a few times. The chain links TRBV20-1 to TRBJ2-1; the match to TRBD2 covers 7 bases. CDR3 length equals 15 residues. The germline gives CDR1 DFQATT, CDR2 SNEGSKA (reference sequence). The trim removed 5 bases at V and 7 bases at J, leaving 14 bases unmatched. Here the CDR3 reads CSADSGAQGRNEQFF. CDR3 sequence (DNA): TGCAGTGCTGACAGCGGGGCCCAAGGAAGAAATGAGCAGTTCTTC.

This clonotype came up a few times. The chain employs TRBV12-3 or TRBV12-4 and TRBJ2-5; TRBD2 agrees at 14 bases. Losses at the gene ends were 5 bases for V and 1 base for J; bases not matched to a gene: 6. This CDR3 contains 17 residues. CDR3 in amino acids: CASSPHGLAGGQETQYF. The DNA for the CDR3 is TGTGCCAGCAGTCCCCACGGACTAGCGGGAGGCCAAGAGACCCAGTACTTC.

This clonotype was picked up many times. This rearrangement joins TRBV20-1 to TRBJ1-2, with no clear D. Deletions cut 0 bases from V and 2 bases from J, with 7 bases between. Germline V lookup: CDR1 DFQATT, CDR2 SNEGSKA (reference sequence). The CDR3 is 13 amino acids. Written as DNA, the CDR3 is TGCAGTGCTAGAGACACCGAAAACTATGGCTACACCTTC. It yields the protein CSARDTENYGYTF.

This clonotype appeared many times. CDR3 sequence reads: CASSLGGLSYEQYV. CDR3 nucleotides: TGTGCCAGCAGCTTAGGCGGACTATCCTACGAGCAGTACGTC. This chain uses TRBV5-8 with TRBJ2-7; the D gene is possibly TRBD2 (6 bases). This CDR3 is built from 14 residues. V was cut by 2 bases and J by 1 base, with 10 bases left in between. Germline CDR1 and CDR2: SGHTS and YDEGEE.

The chain combines TRBV5-8 with TRBJ2-1, with D perhaps assigned TRBD1 or TRBD2 (5 bases each). With 5 bases removed from V and 2 bases from J, the gap between germline ends came to 14 bases. The CDR3 is made up of 15 amino acids. Germline lookup yields CDR1 SGHTS and CDR2 YDEGEE. The CDR3 nucleotides read TGTGCCAGCAGACCCAGGGACCGAACCTACAATGAGCAGTTCTTC. Protein product: CASRPRDRTYNEQFF. Based on the CDR3 plus reference TRBV5-8 and TRBJ2-1, the full variable domain is EAGVTQSPTHLIKTRGQQATLRCSPISGHTSVYWYQQALGLGLQFLLWYDEGEERNRGNFPPRFSGRQFPNYSSELNVNALELEDSALYLCASRPRDRTYNEQFFGPGTRLTVL.